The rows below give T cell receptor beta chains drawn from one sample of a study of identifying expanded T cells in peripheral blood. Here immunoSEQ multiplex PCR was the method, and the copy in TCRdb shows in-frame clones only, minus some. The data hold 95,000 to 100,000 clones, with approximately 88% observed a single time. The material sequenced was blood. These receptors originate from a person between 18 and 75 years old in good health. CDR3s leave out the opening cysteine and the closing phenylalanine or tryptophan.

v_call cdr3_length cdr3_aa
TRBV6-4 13 ASSDRAGSTDTQY
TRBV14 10 ASSQERRRAF
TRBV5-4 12 ASSSLEGSRAQY
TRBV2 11 ASDRDGAYEQY
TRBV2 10 AGGRTDEKLF
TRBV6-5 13 ASTHAPGAVQPQH
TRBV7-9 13 ASSLVERGDYEQY
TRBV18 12 ASSPRTLEETQY
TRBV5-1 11 ASSPDRSRTQY
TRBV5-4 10 ASSFGQREQY
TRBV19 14 ASRPLTGATYNEQF
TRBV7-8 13 ASSRNRGLTDTQY
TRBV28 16 ASSFPTSANFFRETQY
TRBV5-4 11 ASSKGTDTEAF
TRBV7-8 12 ASSLYRVMRGYT
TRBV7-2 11 ASSQNRGGEQY
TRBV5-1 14 ASRFSGTVIEETQY
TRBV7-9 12 ASSRTGANTEAF
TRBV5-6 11 ASTSGRGSGYT
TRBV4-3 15 ASSQYPAGTKDTEAF
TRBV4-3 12 ASSQDWSVYEQY
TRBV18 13 ASSPGQGFTYEQY
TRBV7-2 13 ASSLDLSGNTEAF
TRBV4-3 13 ASSQDASGFYEQY
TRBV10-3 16 AISERSSGGQFRYEQY
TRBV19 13 ASSPWARSSYEQY
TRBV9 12 ASSVEHTDYEQY